These 19 T cell receptor beta chains came from one sample sequenced in a study of CD8 T cells in ankylosing spondylitis. TCRdb itself ran the 5' RACE reads through MiXCR, one entry per CDR3 protein. The profile shows around 340,000 distinct CDR3 sequences, about 15% of them singletons. Specimen: blood, either unsorted or a sorted T cell fraction (not recorded which). Source of these receptors: a male donor with ankylosing spondylitis or in good health (not recorded which).

This clonotype was seen only a few times. This sequence joins TRBV25-1 and TRBJ1-3; possible D gene TRBD1, 5 bases. The germline CDR1 and CDR2 sequences are MGHDK and SYGVNS. Trimming pared 6 bases from V and 2 bases from J, leaving 11 bases between. CDR3 length equals 14 residues. The CDR3, as DNA: TGTGCCAGCAGAGCAGGGTCGGCTGGAAACACCATATATTTT. This sequence encodes CASRAGSAGNTIYF. The variable domain in full, with the rest retrieved from reference TRBV25-1 and TRBJ1-3, is EADIYQTPRYLVIGTGKKITLECSQTMGHDKMYWYQQDPGMELHLIHYSYGVNSTEKGDLSSESTVSRIRTEHFPLTLESARPSHTSQYLCASRAGSAGNTIYFGEGSWLTVV.

The chain carries TRBV5-1 and TRBJ2-4; possible D gene TRBD1, 5 bases. Germline V gives CDR1 SGHRS, CDR2 YFSETQ. CDR3 length: 19 residues. Trimming stripped 4 bases from V and 3 bases from J, with 26 bases between. In DNA, the CDR3 is TGCGCCAGCAGCCCCCGGGCTACCTTTGGTGGGGCAGGCAAAAACATTCAGTACTTC. Its protein product is CASSPRATFGGAGKNIQYF.

The rearrangement links TRBV5-1 to TRBJ1-1; D ambiguous. The CDR3 has 15 residues. The germline V and J ends were trimmed by 0 bases and 4 bases, with 13 bases remaining between them. Germline CDR1 SGHRS, CDR2 YFSETQ. CDR3 in DNA: TGCGCCAGCAGCTTGGAAGCAAGCCCGGGCACTGAAGCTTTCTTT. This gives the protein CASSLEASPGTEAFF.

This chain uses TRBV6-5 with TRBJ2-5; D remains unclear. CDR1 and CDR2 from the germline V gene are MNHEY and SVGAGI. Trimming removed 2 bases from V and 7 bases from J, with 17 bases in between. The length of the CDR3 is 15 residues. The CDR3: CASSYGVASRRTQYF. The CDR3 DNA reads TGTGCCAGCAGTTACGGGGTGGCCTCGCGGAGGACCCAGTACTTC.

This clonotype was counted between two and nine times. At one of its ends the junction is not consistent with the germline gene, which may arise from a read error. The V and J genes are TRBV3-1 and TRBJ2-3, with 8 positions matching TRBD1. There are 16 residues in the CDR3. Per germline, CDR1 LGHDT and CDR2 YNNKEL (reference sequence). Here the CDR3 reads CASSPGGTRIARAPSF. CDR3 DNA: TGTGCCAGCAGCCCAGGGGGCACTAGAATTGCCCGCGCGCCCTCTTTT.

V usage is TRBV5-1 and J usage is TRBJ2-2; possible D gene TRBD1, 6 bases. The CDR3 covers 14 residues. CDR1 is SGHRS and CDR2 is YFSETQ in the germline V gene. Trimming pared 4 bases from V and 4 bases from J, leaving 11 bases between. The CDR3 reads CASSPDSLTGELFF. The CDR3 nucleotides read TGCGCCAGCAGCCCGGACAGCCTCACCGGGGAGCTGTTTTTT.

The chain joins TRBV20-1 to TRBJ2-5; a possible D gene is TRBD2 (6 bases). Trimming pared 5 bases from V and 2 bases from J, leaving 12 bases between. There are 13 residues in the CDR3. The germline V gene encodes CDR1 DFQATT and CDR2 SNEGSKA (reference sequence). The CDR3 sequence is CSAGAGFQETQYF. The CDR3 DNA reads as TGCAGTGCTGGGGCGGGATTTCAAGAGACCCAGTACTTC.

The chain links TRBV6-1 to TRBJ2-2; 12 bases line up with TRBD2. Trimming took 6 bases from V and 6 from J; bases not matched to a gene: 8. Germline lookup yields CDR1 MNHNS and CDR2 SASEGT. The CDR3 contains 16 residues. The CDR3 loop reads CASRILAGGSAGELFF. CDR3 in DNA: TGTGCCAGCAGAATACTAGCGGGGGGCTCCGCCGGGGAGCTGTTTTTT.

There are a few counts of this clonotype. CDR3 region: CASRWTSGRSDEQYF. The CDR3 DNA is TGTGCCAGCAGGTGGACTAGCGGGAGGTCGGACGAGCAGTACTTC. The J gene is TRBJ2-7, the V gene TRBV12-3 or TRBV12-4; 14 bases align to TRBD2. The CDR3 consists of 15 residues. Trimming removed 6 bases from V and 5 bases from J; junction bases left unmatched: 6.

This clonotype appeared a few times. J is TRBJ2-7 and V is TRBV7-2, with D perhaps TRBD1 (6 bases). The V end lost 5 bases, the J end lost 0 bases, and 11 bases lay between the germline ends. CDR3 size: 14 residues. CDR1 and CDR2 from the germline V gene are SGHTA and FQGNSA. CDR3 nucleotides: TGTGCCAGCAGCCCGACAGGAAACTCCTACGAGCAGTACTTC. Translating gives CASSPTGNSYEQYF.

This clonotype was counted a few times. The chain couples TRBV11-2 to TRBJ2-2; unclear D gene. This CDR3 comprises 13 residues. V was cut by 0 bases and J by 9 bases, with 8 bases left in between. Germline loops: CDR1 SGHAT, CDR2 FQNNGV. CDR3 amino acids: CASSLDGWRELFF. DNA for the CDR3: TGTGCCAGCAGCTTAGATGGGTGGAGGGAGCTGTTTTTT.

This clonotype was counted a few times. The CDR3 is CASSLVGRLAKNIQYF. The CDR3 DNA is TGCGCCAGCAGCTTGGTTGGGCGTTTGGCCAAAAACATTCAGTACTTC. The gene calls are TRBV5-1 and TRBJ2-4, with D hard to call. CDR1 SGHRS and CDR2 YFSETQ come from the germline V gene. V was trimmed by 0 bases and J by 1 base, leaving 11 bases between them. This CDR3 comprises 16 residues.

This clonotype occurred a few times. This chain links TRBV7-8 with TRBJ1-5, with D possibly being TRBD1 (5 bases). This CDR3 has 17 residues. Germline V gene data show CDR1 as SGHVS and CDR2 as FQNEAQ. Between the trimmed V and J ends, which lost 5 bases and 5 bases, there was a span of 22 bases. CDR3 sequence: CASSLGNGDLAHQPQHF. In nucleotides, the CDR3 is TGTGCCAGCAGCCTAGGCAACGGGGACCTAGCACATCAGCCCCAGCATTTT.

This clonotype occurred a few times. The CDR3 sequence: CASSGQQNTEAFF. The CDR3 region has the DNA TGTGCCAGCAGTGGACAGCAGAACACTGAAGCTTTCTTT. The rearrangement joins TRBV2 to TRBJ1-1, with a tentative D call TRBD1 (5 bases). From germline, CDR1 is SNHLY and CDR2 FYNNEI. There are 13 residues in the CDR3. Trimming shortened V by 4 bases and J by 1 base, and 7 bases separated the two germline ends.

The genes are TRBV20-1 and TRBJ1-3, with D uncertain. Trimming shortened V by 4 bases and J by 3 bases, and 10 bases separated the two germline ends. This CDR3 is built from 13 residues. Germline V gene data show CDR1 as DFQATT and CDR2 as SNEGSKA (reference sequence). In DNA form, the CDR3 reads TGCAGTGCTAAACAGTCGGGTGGAAACACCATATATTTT. Its protein is CSAKQSGGNTIYF.

The V call is TRBV7-2, the J call TRBJ2-5, with D maybe TRBD2 (5 bases). CDR3 length: 15 amino acids. The V and J ends lost 0 bases and 5 bases respectively, with 13 bases between them. Per the germline V gene, CDR1 is SGHTA and CDR2 is FQGNSA. The CDR3 sequence is CASSLAALSGETQYF. CDR3 in DNA: TGTGCCAGCAGCTTAGCTGCTTTATCGGGGGAGACCCAGTACTTC.

This clonotype has a count of ten or more. The rearrangement links TRBV3-1 to TRBJ1-5; D not certain. V gave up 0 bases and J gave up 3 bases, with 3 bases separating them. CDR1 and CDR2 (germline): LGHDT, YNNKEL (reference sequence). There are 13 residues in the CDR3. CDR3 residues: CASSQDLNQPQHF. The CDR3 bases are TGTGCCAGCAGCCAAGACCTCAATCAGCCCCAGCATTTT.

This chain uses TRBV20-1 with TRBJ1-1, with 9 nucleotides matching TRBD1. Germline V lookup: CDR1 DFQATT, CDR2 SNEGSKA (reference sequence). CDR3 size: 12 residues. CDR3 region: CGTTGGRDEAFF. Written as DNA, the CDR3 is TGCGGCACAACAGGGGGCCGTGATGAAGCTTTCTTT.

V usage is TRBV6-1 and J usage is TRBJ2-5; D unresolved. This CDR3 comprises 11 residues. Germline V gene data show CDR1 as MNHNS and CDR2 as SASEGT. The ends were cut back, 7 bases at V and 6 bases at J, with 9 bases in the middle. The CDR3 is CASTIHQTQYF. The CDR3 bases are TGTGCCAGCACCATTCACCAGACCCAGTACTTC.